The rows below give T cell receptor beta chains drawn from one sample of a study of control samples from healthy donors and cancer patients. Sequencing was performed with immunoSEQ multiplex PCR; in TCRdb, only in-frame clones are kept and a portion is missing. In the table there are approximately 71,000 clones, just under 90% of which are singletons. Sequencing used PBMCs. Every receptor here comes from a man aged 60 to 75 with lung cancer. CDR3s include the opening cysteine and the closing phenylalanine or tryptophan. The order of the fields is J gene, V gene, clone size, D gene, CDR3 DNA, CDR3 protein. The D gene is left open where the match is weak. A clone size is listed for some rows: how often the clone was seen (once, few, many), or a class if it is expanded.

TRBJ1-5 TRBV6-5 . . TGTGCCAGCAATTACTGGAGGGGGGATCAGCCCCAGCATTTT CASNYWRGDQPQHF
TRBJ1-6 TRBV19 . . TGTGCCAGTAGTGGGGGCGCCTATAATTCACCCCTCCACTTT CASSGGAYNSPLHF
TRBJ1-2 TRBV29-1 once . TGCAGCGTTCGGATGGTTAACTATGGCTACACCTTC CSVRMVNYGYTF
TRBJ1-4 TRBV7-9 . TRBD1 TGTGCCAGCAGCTTAGCGACAGGGGTTGTTGAAAAACTGTTTTTT CASSLATGVVEKLFF
TRBJ1-4 TRBV18 . . TGTGCCAGCTCACGGGGTGGCAATGAAAAACTGTTTTTT CASSRGGNEKLFF
TRBJ2-1 TRBV9 . TRBD2 TGTGCCAGCAGCGTAGCTGGAGGACTAGCGGGGGGGCGAACGGACGAGCAGTTCTTC CASSVAGGLAGGRTDEQFF
TRBJ1-1 TRBV15 . . TGTGCCACCAGCAGAGGAGGTTACATGAACACTGAAGCTTTCTTT CATSRGGYMNTEAFF
TRBJ2-3 TRBV5-1 . TRBD1 TGCGCCAGCAGCTTGACCGGGGACAGAACAGATACGCAGTATTTT CASSLTGDRTDTQYF
TRBJ2-5 TRBV7-3 . TRBD2 TGTGCCAGCAGCCTACCGGGAGGAGAGACCCAGTACTTC CASSLPGGETQYF
TRBJ1-2 TRBV5-1 . . TGCGCCAGCAGCTTGGGGTCAGGCCTGGACTATGGCTACACCTTC CASSLGSGLDYGYTF
TRBJ2-2 TRBV12-5 . TRBD2 TGTGCTAGTGGTTTGGTACAGGGTAGCGGGGGCCTGAACACCGGGGAGCTGTTTTTT CASGLVQGSGGLNTGELFF
TRBJ2-7 TRBV27 . TRBD1 TGTGCCAGCAGTGTGCGCCGGACAGGGGCCTACGAGCAGTACTTC CASSVRRTGAYEQYF
TRBJ1-1 TRBV7-2 . . TGTGCCAGCAGCTCCAAGGGGGGCAGTTTTGAAGCTTTCTTT CASSSKGGSFEAFF
TRBJ1-2 TRBV27 . . TGTGCCAGCAGGAGAGCTTCTGGCGGCTACACCTTC CASRRASGGYTF
TRBJ2-3 TRBV6-4 . . TGTGCCAGCAGTGACAGATACACAGATACGCAGTATTTT CASSDRYTDTQYF
TRBJ1-5 TRBV5-1 . . TGCGCCAGCAGCTTGGGCGCAGGGGATCAGCCCCAGCATTTT CASSLGAGDQPQHF
TRBJ2-5 TRBV7-7 . . TGTGCCAGCAGCCTGGGACATCAAGAGACCCAGTACTTC CASSLGHQETQYF
TRBJ1-5 TRBV6-5 few . TGTGCCAGCAGCGATACCCAGGGGAGGCCCCAGCATTTT CASSDTQGRPQHF
TRBJ1-2 TRBV5-1 . . TGCGCCAGCGGAAAAGGGGGGGACGAGCATGGCTACACCTTC CASGKGGDEHGYTF
TRBJ2-3 TRBV7-6 . TRBD2 TGTGCCAGCAGCTTAGGGCTAGCGGGGGGAACAGATACGCAGTATTTT CASSLGLAGGTDTQYF
TRBJ2-2 TRBV7-2 . TRBD2 TGTGCCAGCAGCTCATCTGTACGGACTAGCGGGGGGGCCGTCGGGGAGCTGTTTTTT CASSSSVRTSGGAVGELFF
TRBJ2-3 TRBV29-1 . . TGCAGCGTTGAAGAAGAGAGACTAGTCGCAGATACGCAGTATTTT CSVEEERLVADTQYF
TRBJ2-3 TRBV27 . TRBD2 TGTGCCAGCAGACGGGGGGGACTTCACACAGATACGCAGTATTTT CASRRGGLHTDTQYF
TRBJ2-1 TRBV9 . . TGTGCCAGCAGCGTAACTAGTGACCCAAGCTACAATGAGCAGTTCTTC CASSVTSDPSYNEQFF
TRBJ2-5 TRBV7-3 . . TGTGCCAGCAGCTCAAACGCCCTGGACATCTACTTC CASSSNALDIYF
TRBJ2-3 TRBV10-2 . TRBD2 TGCGCCAGCAGTCTAGCGGGGTCAGATACGCAGTATTTT CASSLAGSDTQYF
TRBJ2-7 TRBV20-1 few . TGCAGTGCTAGTGGCGACACCGGACTTCGGGACGAGCAGTACTTC CSASGDTGLRDEQYF
TRBJ1-2 TRBV6-1 once TRBD1 TGTGCCAGCAGTGAAGCGCGGGACAGGGGCTACACCTTC CASSEARDRGYTF
TRBJ2-5 TRBV10-1 . . TGCGCCAGCAGTGAGTCGGAGGTCCAAGAGACCCAGTACTTC CASSESEVQETQYF
TRBJ2-1 TRBV11-3 few TRBD2 TGTGCCAGCAGCTTAGACGGGGCCAGCGGGGGCCCCTACAATGAGCAGTTCTTC CASSLDGASGGPYNEQFF
TRBJ2-6 TRBV4-1 . . TGCGCCAGCAGCCAAGTGAACTCTGGGGCCAACGTCCTGACTTTC CASSQVNSGANVLTF